These T cell receptor beta chains were read from a single sample in a study of shared clonotypes between healthy human individuals. Produced via immunoSEQ multiplex PCR; TCRdb's table is partial and in-frame only. The sample carries hundreds of thousands of clones, about 80% recorded once. Sample: memory CD4+ T cells sorted from blood. Receptor source: a woman in her twenties or thirties in good health. Both conserved end residues are part of each CDR3. Each record gives: clone size, V gene, J gene, D gene, CDR3 DNA, CDR3 protein. A D gene is named only where the DNA matches it firmly. Clone size is stated in some rows and not others, as once, few, many or a class when expanded.

>-|TRBV28|TRBJ1-4|TRBD1
TGTGCCAGCAGTTTAGGTGGACAGGGGGCCGGTGAAAAACTGTTTTTT
CASSLGGQGAGEKLFF
>-|TRBV7-9|TRBJ2-5|TRBD1
TGTGCCAGCAGCTTAGACAGGGGTAAAGAGACCCAGTACTTC
CASSLDRGKETQYF
>-|TRBV7-2|TRBJ2-1|TRBD1
TGTGCCAGCAGCTTAGCGAGGACAGGGAGTAATGAGCAGTTCTTC
CASSLARTGSNEQFF
>-|TRBV2|TRBJ2-2|-
TGTGCCAGCAGTGCAAGAGAGGACACCGGGGAGCTGTTTTTT
CASSAREDTGELFF
>-|TRBV6-6|TRBJ1-4|-
TGTGCCAGCAGTTATTGGAGAACTAATGAAAAACTGTTTTTT
CASSYWRTNEKLFF
>-|TRBV19|TRBJ1-5|-
TGTGCCAGTACCGCAGGGGCGTTTAGCAATCAGCCCCAGCATTTT
CASTAGAFSNQPQHF
>few|TRBV30|TRBJ2-7|-
TGTGCCTGGACTCCACAGTACTCCTACGAGCAGTACTTC
CAWTPQYSYEQYF
>-|TRBV15|TRBJ1-1|-
TGTGCCACCAGCAGAGATTCACGACAAGCTTTCTTT
CATSRDSRQAFF
>-|TRBV25-1|TRBJ1-1|-
TGTGCCAGCTCGGGCAGAGTGAACACTGAAGCTTTCTTT
CASSGRVNTEAFF
>many|TRBV7-6|TRBJ2-2|-
TGTGCCAGCAGCTTAGTAGGGGCTGGAAACACCGGGGAGCTGTTTTTT
CASSLVGAGNTGELFF
>few|TRBV18|TRBJ2-7|-
TGTGCCAGCTCACCACCGCTTTTCGGCGGTCGGGGCGAGCAGTACTTC
CASSPPLFGGRGEQYF
>-|TRBV27|TRBJ2-1|TRBD2
TGTGCCAGCAGTTTACTAGCGGTTAGCTCCTACAATGAGCAGTTCTTC
CASSLLAVSSYNEQFF
>-|TRBV7-9|TRBJ2-3|TRBD2
TGTGCCAGCGCACTGGGGAGGGGTGGCACAGATACGCAGTATTTT
CASALGRGGTDTQYF